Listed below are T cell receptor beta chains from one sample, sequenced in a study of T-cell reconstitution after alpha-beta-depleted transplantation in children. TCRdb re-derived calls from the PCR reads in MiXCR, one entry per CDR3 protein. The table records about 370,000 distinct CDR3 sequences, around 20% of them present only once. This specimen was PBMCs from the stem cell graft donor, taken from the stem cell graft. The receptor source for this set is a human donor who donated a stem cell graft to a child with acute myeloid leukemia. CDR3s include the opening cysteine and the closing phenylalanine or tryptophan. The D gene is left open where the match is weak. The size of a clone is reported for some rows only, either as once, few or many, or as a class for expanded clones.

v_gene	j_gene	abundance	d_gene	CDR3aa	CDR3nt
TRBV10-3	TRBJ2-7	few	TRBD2	CAISENKRLATHEQYF	TGTGCCATCAGTGAGAATAAGAGACTAGCTACCCACGAGCAGTACTTC
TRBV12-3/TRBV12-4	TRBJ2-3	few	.	CASSLAGAQDTQYF	TGTGCCAGCAGTTTGGCGGGGGCCCAAGATACGCAGTATTTT
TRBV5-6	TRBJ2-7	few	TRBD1	CASSRTGEPYEQYF	TGTGCCAGCAGTCGTACAGGGGAGCCCTACGAGCAGTACTTC
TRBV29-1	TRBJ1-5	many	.	CSVVVTGNQPQHF	TGCAGCGTTGTCGTCACAGGGAATCAGCCCCAGCATTTT
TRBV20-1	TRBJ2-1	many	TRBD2	CSARGQREGYNEQFF	TGCAGTGCTAGAGGGCAGCGGGAGGGTTACAATGAGCAGTTCTTC
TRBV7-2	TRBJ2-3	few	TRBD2	CASNVDSGTDTQYF	TGTGCCAGCAATGTGGATAGCGGGACAGATACGCAGTATTTT
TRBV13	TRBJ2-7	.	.	CASSRGLYEQYF	TGTGCCAGCAGCAGGGGCCTATACGAGCAGTACTTC
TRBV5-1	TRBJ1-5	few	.	CASSLDSGSSNQPQHF	TGCGCCAGCAGCTTGGACTCGGGGAGTAGCAATCAGCCCCAGCATTTT
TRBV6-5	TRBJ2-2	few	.	CASSSPWATGELFF	TGTGCCAGCAGTTCCCCCTGGGCCACCGGGGAGCTGTTTTTT
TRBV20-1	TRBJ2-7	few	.	CSARDLASVAYEQYF	TGCAGTGCTAGAGATTTGGCTAGCGTTGCCTACGAGCAGTACTTC
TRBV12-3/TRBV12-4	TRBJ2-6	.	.	CATLPSGANVLTF	TGTGCCACCCTCCCGTCTGGGGCCAACGTCCTGACTTTC
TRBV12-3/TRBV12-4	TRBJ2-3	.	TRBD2	CASSPSGGPTDTQYF	TGTGCCAGCAGTCCTAGCGGAGGGCCCACAGATACGCAGTATTTT
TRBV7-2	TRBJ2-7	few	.	CASSSSATGVSYEQYF	TGTGCCAGCAGCTCTTCCGCGACAGGAGTCTCCTACGAGCAGTACTTC
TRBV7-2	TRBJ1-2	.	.	CASSLVGNYGYTF	TGTGCCAGCAGCTTAGTCGGAAACTATGGCTACACCTTC
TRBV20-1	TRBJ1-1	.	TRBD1	CSARAGGGREAFF	TGCAGTGCTAGAGCAGGAGGGGGCAGGGAAGCTTTCTTT
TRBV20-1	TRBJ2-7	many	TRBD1	CSAEGTDFPYEQYF	TGCAGTGCTGAAGGGACAGATTTTCCCTACGAGCAGTACTTC
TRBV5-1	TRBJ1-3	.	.	CASSPGTYGNTIYF	TGCGCCAGCAGCCCCGGGACATACGGAAACACCATATATTTT
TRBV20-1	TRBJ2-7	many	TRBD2	CSARFSGRYIAEQYF	TGCAGTGCTAGATTTAGCGGGAGGTATATCGCCGAGCAGTACTTC
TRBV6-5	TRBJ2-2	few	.	CATGGDTGELFF	TGTGCTACCGGCGGCGACACCGGGGAGCTGTTTTTT
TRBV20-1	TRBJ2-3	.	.	CSARIDSTDTQYF	TGCAGTGCTAGAATAGATTCCACAGATACGCAGTATTTT
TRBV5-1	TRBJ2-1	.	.	CASSSLRRWGDEQFF	TGCGCCAGCAGCTCCCTCCGGCGCTGGGGGGATGAGCAGTTCTTC
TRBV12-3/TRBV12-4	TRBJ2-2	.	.	CASSFRGYWVAGELFF	TGTGCCAGCAGTTTTAGGGGGTATTGGGTGGCCGGGGAGCTGTTTTTT
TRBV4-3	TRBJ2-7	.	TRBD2	CASSQGVAGGEQYF	TGCGCCAGCAGCCAAGGGGTAGCGGGAGGTGAGCAGTACTTC
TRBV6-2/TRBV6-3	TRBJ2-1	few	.	CASSMNGMGGEQFF	TGTGCCAGCAGTATGAACGGGATGGGGGGTGAGCAGTTCTTC
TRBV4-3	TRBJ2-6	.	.	CASSQAKARANVLTF	TGCGCCAGCAGCCAAGCAAAGGCGAGGGCCAACGTCCTGACTTTC
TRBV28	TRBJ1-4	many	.	CASSFSEKLFF	TGTGCCAGCAGTTTTTCTGAAAAACTGTTTTTT
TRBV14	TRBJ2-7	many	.	CASSQEGVGEQYF	TGTGCCAGCAGCCAAGAGGGGGTAGGCGAGCAGTACTTC
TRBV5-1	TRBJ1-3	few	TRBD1	CASSPSGQVYGNTIYF	TGCGCCAGCAGCCCGTCGGGACAGGTTTATGGAAACACCATATATTTT
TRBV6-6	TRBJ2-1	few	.	CASSPHPVNEQFF	TGTGCCAGCAGCCCTCACCCGGTCAATGAGCAGTTCTTC